Following are 7 T cell receptor beta chains from one sample sequenced in a study of T-cell memory formation after mild COVID-19. From the 5' RACE reads, TCRdb called clonotypes with MiXCR, one entry per CDR3 protein. This table holds about 340,000 distinct CDR3 sequences, around 15% found once. What was sequenced was PBMCs or a T cell subset sorted from them (not recorded which). These receptors originate from a man aged 18 to 35 who had mild COVID-19 (a few samples of this study predate the infection). Cell type and time point are not known.

This clonotype was counted between two and nine times. This chain joins TRBV2 and TRBJ2-6; D not resolved. The germline V gene has CDR1 SNHLY and CDR2 FYNNEI. The ends were cut back, 6 bases at V and 0 bases at J, with 18 bases in the middle. CDR3 length: 18 amino acids. The CDR3, as DNA: TGTGCCAGCAGCCCCGGGCCACCAAGGGCCTCTGGGGCCAACGTCCTGACTTTC. Translated, it gives CASSPGPPRASGANVLTF.

The sample holds many counts of this clonotype. The V and J genes are TRBV28 and TRBJ1-1; the D is unclear. The CDR3 runs 13 residues. The germline V gene has CDR1 MDHEN and CDR2 SYDVKM. Trimming removed 1 base at V and 1 base at J, with 4 bases between. CDR3 residues: CASSLSGNTEAFF. In DNA, the CDR3 is TGTGCCAGCAGTTTATCGGGGAACACTGAAGCTTTCTTT.

This clonotype was picked up a small number of times. The chain combines TRBV12-3 or TRBV12-4 with TRBJ1-2, with D perhaps matching TRBD1 (6 bases). Between the trimmed V and J ends, which lost 7 bases and 6 bases, there was a span of 18 bases. The CDR3 covers 14 residues. The CDR3 loop reads CASTPTWTANGYTF. The CDR3 DNA follows: TGTGCCAGCACCCCCACCTGGACAGCAAATGGCTACACCTTC.

The gene calls are TRBV7-2 and TRBJ2-1; TRBD2 agrees at 10 bases. From germline, CDR1 is SGHTA and CDR2 FQGNSA. Trimming took 1 base from V and 8 from J; bases not matched to a gene: 2. The length of the CDR3 is 14 residues. CDR3 protein: CASSLGLAGDEQFF. CDR3 DNA sequence: TGTGCCAGCAGCTTAGGTCTAGCGGGGGATGAGCAGTTCTTC.

This clonotype was seen only a few times. The V call is TRBV20-1, the J call TRBJ2-1, with 8 nucleotides matching TRBD2. The germline gives CDR1 DFQATT, CDR2 SNEGSKA (reference sequence). This CDR3 has 15 residues. The CDR3 reads CSRRRGASSYNEQFF. DNA of the CDR3: TGCAGCCGGCGGCGGGGGGCCAGCTCCTACAATGAGCAGTTCTTC.

V and J are TRBV7-2 and TRBJ2-2; no definite D call. The length of the CDR3 is 14 residues. CDR1 is SGHTA, CDR2 FQGNSA, per germline. Trimming left V 5 bases short and J 4 bases short, with 11 bases between. CDR3 residues: CASSLFSGTGELFF. The DNA of the CDR3 is TGTGCCAGCAGCCTTTTCTCTGGCACCGGGGAGCTGTTTTTT.

In its sample, this clonotype was seen a few times. This rearrangement joins TRBV20-1 to TRBJ2-7, with TRBD1 identical over 9 bases. The CDR3 runs 15 residues. V lost 3 bases and J lost 2; bases outside the gene matches: 8. CDR1 DFQATT and CDR2 SNEGSKA come from the germline V gene (reference sequence). The CDR3 loop is CSARTTGGSTYEQYV. The CDR3 DNA follows: TGCAGTGCTAGGACTACAGGGGGCTCAACCTACGAGCAGTACGTC.